This TCR beta chain was found in a study of early T cells in non-severe SARS-CoV-2 infection. Study-level information: Bulk RNA from unsorted whole blood was sequenced; chains were unpaired. General observations from the study: Database matching using VDJdb favored anti-spike CD8 responses, with private and CD4 specificities left missing.

V was pared by 1 base and J by 0 bases, with 4 bases of the junction left unmatched. The CDR3 spans 18 residues. The germline gives CDR1 SGDLS, CDR2 YYNGEE. Ten or more counts support this clonotype. Its antigen is undetermined. Attached unique molecular identifiers marked individual cDNA molecules. TCRdb ran MiXCR on the 5' RACE reads and lists one entry per CDR3 protein. The sample has fewer than 35,000 distinct CDR3 sequences, over 9% seen once; the top ten hold around 14%. This receptor was obtained from an adult who was a healthcare worker with PCR-confirmed SARS-CoV-2 infection or an uninfected control (not recorded which). Sequencing input: whole blood. J is TRBJ2-4 and V is TRBV9; 13 positions agree with TRBD2. The CDR3 DNA follows: TGTGCCAGCAGCGTAACTGGGACTAGCGGGATAGCCAAAAACATTCAGTACTTC. This sequence encodes CASSVTGTSGIAKNIQYF.